The 22 T cell receptor beta chains below come from one sample, sequenced in a study of T-cell reconstitution after alpha-beta-depleted transplantation in children. Preparation of the TCRbeta library was carried out with unique molecular identifiers. TCRdb processed the PCR reads anew with MiXCR; each CDR3 protein has one entry. The table has about 210,000 distinct CDR3 sequences, approximately 17% seen once. The sequencing here drew on PBMCs, mostly from graft donor cells, taken 360 days after TCRalphabeta/CD19-depleted stem cell transplant. These receptors were taken from a male patient aged 2-15 years who had a stem cell transplant for acute lymphoblastic leukemia, so the T cells may come from the graft donor.

The V gene is TRBV6-2 or TRBV6-3, the J gene TRBJ2-5; TRBD2 aligns across 7 bases. The CDR3 has 15 amino acids. CDR1 is MNHEY and CDR2 is SVGEGT in the germline V gene. V trimming: 8 bases; J trimming: 1 base; junction bases outside the gene matches: 10. In DNA, the CDR3 is TGTGCCAGCGCCTATTGGGAGGGCCCCCAAGAGACCCAGTACTTC. This translates into CASAYWEGPQETQYF.

V is TRBV7-2 and J is TRBJ2-7, with 7 bases matching TRBD1. V gave up 1 base and J gave up 6 bases; unmatched junction bases: 6. Germline CDR1 and CDR2: SGHTA and FQGNSA. The CDR3 totals 14 residues. CDR3 coding DNA: TGTGCCAGCAGCTTAGTCGGCAGGGGGATCGAGCAGTACTTC. This encodes CASSLVGRGIEQYF.

This sequence joins TRBV6-2 or TRBV6-3 and TRBJ2-1; D perhaps matches TRBD1 (5 bases). This CDR3 has 11 residues. The V end was cut by 7 bases, the J end by 8 bases, with 9 bases between. Germline CDR1 and CDR2: MNHEY and SVGEGT. This CDR3 is CASTSGYEQFF. The CDR3 nucleotides are TGTGCCAGCACCTCAGGGTATGAGCAGTTCTTC.

The rearrangement uses TRBV9 and TRBJ2-7, with TRBD1 identical over 7 bases. The CDR3 consists of 15 residues. Germline loops: CDR1 SGDLS, CDR2 YYNGEE. The V gene end was trimmed by 2 bases and the J gene end by 3 bases; junction bases not matched to a gene: 8. DNA of the CDR3: TGTGCCAGCAGCGTGGGGACAGATTTCAACTACGAGCAGTACTTC. As protein: CASSVGTDFNYEQYF.

This clonotype has ten or more counts. The rearrangement links TRBV29-1 to TRBJ2-1; D could derive from TRBD1 or TRBD2 (5 bases each). The CDR3 runs to 12 residues. Trimming left V 7 bases short and J 5 bases short, with 12 bases between. Germline loops: CDR1 SQVTM, CDR2 ANQGSEA. Here the CDR3 reads CSAQWGNNEQFF. The CDR3 DNA reads TGCAGCGCCCAATGGGGGAACAATGAGCAGTTCTTC.

The table lists this clonotype with a few counts. CDR3 loop: CASRLRGMNTEAFF. The CDR3 nucleotides are TGTGCCAGTAGACTCAGGGGCATGAACACTGAAGCTTTCTTT. This chain joins TRBV19 and TRBJ1-1; perhaps TRBD1 as D (6 bases). V lost 6 bases and J 0 bases, leaving 11 bases between the germline ends. In germline, CDR1 is LNHDA, CDR2 SQIVND (reference sequence). CDR3 size: 14 residues.

In its sample, this clonotype was seen many times. The V and J genes are TRBV9 and TRBJ2-7; 9 bases are shared with TRBD1. The trim removed 4 bases at V and 0 bases at J, leaving 5 bases unmatched. The germline gives CDR1 SGDLS, CDR2 YYNGEE. The CDR3 covers 15 residues. CDR3 in DNA: TGTGCCAGCAGCCCGCGGACAGGGGACTCCTACGAGCAGTACTTC. Protein product: CASSPRTGDSYEQYF.

The CDR3 DNA reads TGCGCCAGCAGCTTGGGGACAGTTAGCAATCAGCCCCAGCATTTT. Translation: CASSLGTVSNQPQHF. This chain joins TRBV5-1 and TRBJ1-5; D is possibly TRBD1 (6 bases). Germline-derived CDR1 and CDR2 are SGHRS and YFSETQ. The CDR3 is 15 residues long. V shed 0 bases and J shed 0 bases, with 7 bases lying between them.

This clonotype was counted many times. The gene calls are TRBV20-1 and TRBJ2-1; 8 positions agree with TRBD2. The CDR3 is made up of 16 amino acids. Per germline, CDR1 DFQATT and CDR2 SNEGSKA (reference sequence). V lost 3 bases and J lost 3; bases outside the gene matches: 10. The CDR3 DNA reads as TGCAGTGCTAGCTCCTTCGGCGGGGGGAACTACAATGAGCAGTTCTTC. Translating it yields CSASSFGGGNYNEQFF.

The rearrangement joins TRBV6-5 to TRBJ2-6; 9 positions match TRBD1. Germline CDR1 and CDR2: MNHEY and SVGAGI. The length of the CDR3 is 18 residues. V lost 6 bases, J lost 0 bases, and 9 bases stayed unmatched. The CDR3 sequence is CASSYGQGTSSGANVLTF. The DNA for the CDR3 is TGTGCCAGCAGCTACGGACAGGGGACCTCCTCTGGGGCCAACGTCCTGACTTTC.

The sample holds a few counts of this clonotype. The V gene is TRBV6-5, the J gene TRBJ2-3, with TRBD2 matching over 7 bases. V lost 4 bases, J lost 0 bases, and 1 base stayed unmatched. Germline CDR1 reads MNHEY; CDR2 reads SVGAGI. The CDR3 sequence is 14 residues long. The CDR3 DNA sequence: TGTGCCAGCAGTTGGGGGGGGAGCACAGATACGCAGTATTTT. It yields the protein CASSWGGSTDTQYF.

The chain couples TRBV5-1 to TRBJ2-7, with D hard to call. CDR1 and CDR2 from the germline V gene are SGHRS and YFSETQ. The V and J ends lost 0 bases and 6 bases respectively, with 16 bases between them. The CDR3 contains 15 residues. The CDR3 sequence: CASSLADEEASEQYF. The CDR3 DNA is TGCGCCAGCAGCTTGGCCGACGAAGAGGCGAGCGAGCAGTACTTC.

This clonotype has a handful of counts. The chain combines TRBV27 with TRBJ2-4; 7 nucleotides match TRBD1. Per germline, CDR1 MNHEY and CDR2 SMNVEV (reference sequence). The length of the CDR3 is 15 residues. The junction had 4 bases not matched to a gene; V was cut back by 5 bases and J by 0 bases. CDR3 nucleotide sequence: TGTGCCAGCAGTGAGGGACAGCTAGCCAAAAACATTCAGTACTTC. This codes for CASSEGQLAKNIQYF.

The chain joins TRBV5-1 to TRBJ2-7; 7 bases align to TRBD1. V lost 4 bases to trimming and J lost 0 bases; unmatched junction nucleotides: 7. Germline CDR1 and CDR2: SGHRS and YFSETQ. The CDR3 has 15 residues. In DNA form, the CDR3 reads TGCGCCAGCAGCGTGGGACAGATTTTCTCCTACGAGCAGTACTTC. Protein product: CASSVGQIFSYEQYF.

The rearrangement joins TRBV6-2 or TRBV6-3 to TRBJ2-1; TRBD2 matches 12 bases. The CDR3 is made up of 18 amino acids. Germline V lookup: CDR1 MNHEY, CDR2 SVGEGT. V shed 0 bases and J 0 bases; nucleotides not matched to a gene: 3. CDR3 sequence reads: CASSYSILAGGSYNEQFF. The CDR3 DNA follows: TGTGCCAGCAGTTACTCGATACTAGCGGGAGGCTCCTACAATGAGCAGTTCTTC.

The rearrangement uses TRBV20-1 and TRBJ2-3, with 7 bases aligning to TRBD1. V was clipped by 3 bases and J by 5 bases; unmatched bases: 8. The CDR3 spans 14 residues. Germline V CDR1 and CDR2: DFQATT, SNEGSKA (reference sequence). CDR3 DNA: TGCAGTGCTAGGAATACAGGGGAGATAGATACGCAGTATTTT. Protein sequence: CSARNTGEIDTQYF.

This clonotype appeared a few times. This chain joins TRBV7-8 and TRBJ1-1; D is undetermined. This CDR3 has 13 amino acids. The germline V and J ends were trimmed by 4 bases and 1 base, with 7 bases remaining between them. Looked up from germline, CDR1 is SGHVS and CDR2 is FQNEAQ. The CDR3 nucleotides read TGTGCCAGCAGCTGGCAGGCGAACACTGAAGCTTTCTTT. It translates to CASSWQANTEAFF.

This clonotype was seen more than once but under ten times. The CDR3 spells CASSQGVSYEQYF. CDR3 coding DNA: TGCGCCAGCAGCCAAGGAGTCTCCTACGAGCAGTACTTC. V is TRBV4-3 and J is TRBJ2-7; no definite D call. The V end lost 1 base, the J end lost 0 bases, and 4 bases lay between the germline ends. The germline gives CDR1 LGHNA, CDR2 YSLEER. CDR3 length equals 13 residues.

The chain links TRBV19 to TRBJ2-7; D gene unclear. Germline V gene lookup returns CDR1 LNHDA and CDR2 SQIVND (reference sequence). V was trimmed by 3 bases and J by 5 bases, leaving 14 bases between them. There are 14 residues in the CDR3. CDR3 DNA: TGTGCCAGTAGTATTGGGGTGATGTCCCACGAGCAGTACTTC. Amino acids: CASSIGVMSHEQYF.

V and J are TRBV11-2 and TRBJ2-1; 10 positions agree with TRBD2. V was clipped by 1 base and J by 7 bases; unmatched bases: 1. This CDR3 spans 14 amino acids. Germline V lookup: CDR1 SGHAT, CDR2 FQNNGV. CDR3 sequence: CASSLVLAGNEQFF. The CDR3 bases are TGTGCCAGCAGCTTAGTACTAGCGGGAAATGAGCAGTTCTTC.

J is TRBJ1-1 and V is TRBV12-3 or TRBV12-4, with D maybe TRBD1 (5 bases). There are 14 residues in the CDR3. V dropped 3 bases and J dropped 1 base, with 9 bases sitting between them. The CDR3 coding sequence is TGTGCCAGCAGTTTCCCACAGGCGAACACTGAAGCTTTCTTT. Residues: CASSFPQANTEAFF.

J is TRBJ2-7 and V is TRBV4-2; D is possibly TRBD1 (6 bases). Trimming pared 2 bases from V and 2 bases from J, leaving 16 bases between. The germline CDR1 and CDR2 sequences are LGHNA and YNFKEQ. The CDR3 contains 16 residues. CDR3 amino acids: CASSQYTGPEAYEQYF. The DNA of the CDR3 is TGTGCCAGCAGCCAATATACAGGGCCGGAGGCCTACGAGCAGTACTTC.